This T cell receptor beta chain was sequenced during a study of T cell changes during pregnancy in multiple sclerosis. The germline CDR1 and CDR2 sequences are SEHNR and FQNEAQ (reference sequence). This CDR3 is 16 amino acids long. V gave up 4 bases and J gave up 4 bases; unmatched junction bases: 9. Sequencing was performed with immunoSEQ multiplex PCR; in TCRdb, only in-frame clones are kept and a portion is missing. Found here are about 67,000 clones, approximately 93% of them singletons; the top ten hold around 1.4%. This chain joins TRBV7-9 and TRBJ2-2; TRBD2 aligns across 7 bases. This receptor was taken from a female donor with multiple sclerosis, enrolled in a pregnancy study. The starting material was peripheral blood, obtained in the second trimester of pregnancy. CDR3 in amino acids: CASSSSAGRITGELFF. The DNA of the CDR3 is TGTGCCAGCAGCTCGTCAGCGGGGCGAATCACCGGGGAGCTGTTTTTT.